Sequencing of this T cell receptor beta chain was carried out in a study of radiotherapy plus CTLA-4 blockade in lung cancer. Whole-study context: Disease control reached approximately 31%, with objective responses in 15% to 20%.

Participants had chemo-refractory metastatic non-small-cell lung cancer and were treated with focal radiation plus ipilimumab CTLA-4 blockade. Looked up from germline, CDR1 is SGDLS and CDR2 is YYNGEE. V was cut by 0 bases and J by 0 bases, with 9 bases left in between. The CDR3 runs 16 residues. Study results and limitations: Expansion of tumor-derived TCR clones was observed in blood after radiotherapy plus ipilimumab. Interferon-beta and early blood T cell clone dynamics reportedly predicted response best.

Some clones are missing from TCRdb's copy, which holds only in-frame ones; the method was immunoSEQ multiplex PCR. The sample consists of 85,000 to 95,000 clones, around 80% of them appearing once. Turning to this clone: As yet, its antigen is unknown.

The source of this sequence is a human donor with non-small cell lung cancer that progressed on radiotherapy plus ipilimumab. This sample comprised peripheral blood, obtained from a patient treated with radiotherapy plus ipilimumab. The chain has TRBV9 and TRBJ2-2; D is ambiguous. The CDR3: CASSVARATNTGELFF. DNA for the CDR3: TGTGCCAGCAGCGTAGCTCGAGCGACGAACACCGGGGAGCTGTTTTTT.